These 19 T cell receptor beta chains share one sample of origin, sequenced in a study of blood T cell repertoires in COVID-19. Profiled with immunoSEQ multiplex PCR; TCRdb holds only in-frame clones, not every one. This repertoire shows 150,000 to 200,000 clones, approximately 79% found once; its top ten account for 17%. The sequencing input was peripheral blood. These receptors were obtained from a man in his sixties with active or convalescent COVID-19.

The table lists this clone with a few counts. This sequence joins TRBV5-4 and TRBJ1-1; no clear D gene. Germline V gene data show CDR1 as SGHNT and CDR2 as YYREEE (reference sequence). The CDR3 contains 11 residues. Trimming cost V 4 bases and J 4 bases, with 5 bases left between them. As DNA, the CDR3 is TGTGCCAGCAGCCTACGCACTGAAGCTTTCTTT. This translates into CASSLRTEAFF.

The rearrangement uses TRBV28 and TRBJ1-3, with D possibly TRBD1 on 6 matching bases. V lost 10 bases and J lost 4, with 20 bases in between. The CDR3 sequence is 15 residues long. The germline V gene encodes CDR1 MDHEN and CDR2 SYDVKM. The CDR3, as DNA: TGTGCCACTAGTGGGGGGGCATCGATCGGAAACACCATATATTTT. Translated, it gives CATSGGASIGNTIYF.

This clone was picked up one time. This rearrangement joins TRBV5-4 to TRBJ2-1; 9 nucleotides align to TRBD2. Unmatched junction bases numbered 12, after V lost 4 bases and J lost 1 base. This CDR3 contains 18 residues. CDR1 SGHNT and CDR2 YYREEE come from the germline V gene (reference sequence). The CDR3 reads CASSLNLAGAGSYNEQFF. The CDR3 DNA is TGTGCCAGCAGCCTTAATTTAGCGGGAGCGGGGTCCTACAATGAGCAGTTCTTC.

This clone was recorded only once. CDR3 sequence: CASSSRQGEWRGYTF. The CDR3 DNA sequence: TGTGCCAGCAGTTCCCGACAGGGGGAATGGCGTGGCTACACCTTC. This chain joins TRBV27 and TRBJ1-2; 9 nucleotides agree with TRBD1. This CDR3 spans 15 amino acids. Per germline, CDR1 MNHEY and CDR2 SMNVEV (reference sequence). Trimming removed 4 bases from V and 7 bases from J; junction bases left unmatched: 10.

The chain links TRBV7-2 to TRBJ1-2, with D uncertain. Germline V gene lookup returns CDR1 SGHTA and CDR2 FQGNSA. The CDR3 spans 11 residues. V shed 3 bases and J shed 7 bases, with 6 bases lying between them. CDR3 protein: CASSLSGGYTF. In DNA, the CDR3 is TGTGCCAGCAGCTTGAGTGGTGGCTACACCTTC.

The table lists this clone with a few counts. V and J are TRBV28 and TRBJ2-3; 8 nucleotides agree with TRBD2. The CDR3 is 12 residues long. Germline lookup yields CDR1 MDHEN and CDR2 SYDVKM. V was clipped by 5 bases and J by 7 bases; unmatched bases: 2. The CDR3 loop is CASSRGGYTQYF. DNA for the CDR3: TGTGCCAGCAGTCGGGGGGGCTATACGCAGTATTTT.

The V and J genes are TRBV18 and TRBJ2-1; the D gene is possibly TRBD1 (5 bases). CDR3 length equals 15 residues. Germline CDR1 reads KGHSH; CDR2 reads LQKENI. V dropped 3 bases and J dropped 6 bases, with 15 bases sitting between them. The CDR3 sequence is CASSPGAITGNEQFF. The CDR3 nucleotides read TGTGCCAGCTCACCCGGAGCTATCACAGGCAATGAGCAGTTCTTC.

V usage is TRBV28 and J usage is TRBJ2-3, with TRBD2 as a possible D gene (5 bases). This CDR3 is 16 amino acids long. Germline CDR1 is MDHEN and CDR2 is SYDVKM. V was clipped by 2 bases and J by 8 bases, with 20 bases between them. This CDR3 reads CASSLVRRYPRGTQYF. The DNA of the CDR3 is TGTGCCAGCAGTTTAGTCAGGCGATACCCCCGGGGTACGCAGTATTTT.

The chain couples TRBV2 to TRBJ2-5; possible D gene TRBD2, 6 bases. The germline V and J ends were trimmed by 6 bases and 1 base, with 12 bases remaining between them. The CDR3 runs to 14 residues. Germline lookup yields CDR1 SNHLY and CDR2 FYNNEI. CDR3 residues: CASRVRGVQETQYF. The CDR3, as DNA: TGTGCCAGCAGGGTGCGGGGTGTCCAAGAGACCCAGTACTTC.

This clone was counted a few times. This rearrangement joins TRBV28 to TRBJ1-1; 7 bases match TRBD1. Trimming took 6 bases from V and 9 from J; bases not matched to a gene: 7. Germline assignment: CDR1 MDHEN and CDR2 SYDVKM. CDR3 length: 12 amino acids. CDR3: CASSPGTVKAFF. The CDR3 DNA sequence: TGTGCCAGCAGCCCCGGGACAGTAAAAGCTTTCTTT.

This chain uses TRBV6-2 or TRBV6-3 with TRBJ2-2, with 9 positions matching TRBD2. CDR3 length equals 15 residues. The germline gives CDR1 MNHEY, CDR2 SVGEGT. With 2 bases clipped from V and 4 bases from J, the junction kept 2 bases outside the gene matches. The CDR3: CASSYLAGSTGELFF. The CDR3 nucleotides read TGTGCCAGCAGTTACCTAGCGGGAAGCACCGGGGAGCTGTTTTTT.

J is TRBJ1-3 and V is TRBV18; tentatively, D is TRBD1 (6 bases). Germline CDR1 KGHSH, CDR2 LQKENI. The V end was cut by 3 bases, the J end by 3 bases, with 12 bases between. The CDR3 contains 15 residues. CDR3 residues: CASSPRGAGGNTIYF. The CDR3 coding sequence is TGTGCCAGCTCACCTCGGGGGGCTGGTGGAAACACCATATATTTT.

The chain couples TRBV7-2 to TRBJ2-2, with 14 bases fitting TRBD2. CDR3 length: 16 amino acids. The germline gives CDR1 SGHTA, CDR2 FQGNSA. V dropped 6 bases and J dropped 6; count of bases not matched to a gene: 6. The DNA of the CDR3 is TGTGCCAGCAGACAGGGACTAGCGGGAGCGTCCGGGGAGCTGTTTTTT. Translated: CASRQGLAGASGELFF.

The V and J genes are TRBV7-3 and TRBJ2-5, with D possibly being TRBD1 (7 bases). CDR1 and CDR2 (germline): SGHTA, FQGTGA. V was pared by 5 bases and J by 2 bases, with 15 bases between. The CDR3 totals 15 residues. In nucleotides, the CDR3 is TGTGCCAGCAGCCCAGGGGGGACTTCGCAAGAGACCCAGTACTTC. This encodes CASSPGGTSQETQYF.

The chain has TRBV18 and TRBJ1-5; the match to TRBD1 covers 8 bases. Germline trimming cut 2 bases from V and 4 bases from J; bases unmatched to any gene: 4. The CDR3 is 15 amino acids. CDR1 and CDR2 (germline): KGHSH, LQKENI. The CDR3: CASSPGQGGNQPQHF. The CDR3 DNA reads as TGTGCCAGCTCACCAGGACAGGGAGGGAATCAGCCCCAGCATTTT.

The rearrangement joins TRBV11-3 to TRBJ2-7, with D possibly being TRBD1 (6 bases). The CDR3 spans 13 residues. The V end was cut by 5 bases, the J end by 1 base, with 9 bases between. Germline CDR1 SGHNT, CDR2 YENEEA. Here the CDR3 reads CASSHRESYEQYF. CDR3 bases: TGTGCCAGCAGCCACAGGGAGTCCTACGAGCAGTACTTC.

This chain uses TRBV18 with TRBJ2-7; 9 nucleotides line up with TRBD2. CDR1 and CDR2 (germline): KGHSH, LQKENI. The CDR3 sequence is 15 residues long. The V segment lost 1 base and the J segment 2 bases; nucleotides outside the gene matches: 3. The CDR3 sequence is CASSPQTSGPYEQYF. The CDR3 DNA is TGTGCCAGCTCACCACAGACTAGCGGCCCCTACGAGCAGTACTTC.

Note on this clone: A much more abundant neighbour one base away suggests this may be a read error. The rearrangement uses TRBV28 and TRBJ2-7, with 9 nucleotides matching TRBD1. Germline lookup yields CDR1 MDHEN and CDR2 SYDVKM. The CDR3 extends over 14 amino acids. V dropped 3 bases and J dropped 5; count of bases not matched to a gene: 5. As DNA, the CDR3 is TGTGCCAGCAGTTTCCGGGACAGGGTCAACGAGCAGTACTTC. Protein sequence: CASSFRDRVNEQYF.

This chain connects TRBV30 to TRBJ2-7; TRBD2 matches at 7 bases. J was trimmed by 3 bases and V by 5 bases; bases with no gene match: 10. The germline V gene encodes CDR1 GTSNPN and CDR2 SVGIG (reference sequence). CDR3 length: 14 amino acids. The CDR3 spells CAWAGANTGYEQYF. CDR3 DNA sequence: TGTGCCTGGGCGGGAGCTAATACGGGCTACGAGCAGTACTTC.